A selection of T cell receptor beta chains follows, all from one sample in a study of shared clonotypes between healthy human individuals. Here immunoSEQ multiplex PCR was the method, and the copy in TCRdb shows in-frame clones only, minus some. The sample includes about 1 million clones, more than 65% of them seen just once. What was sequenced was memory CD4+ T cells sorted from blood. The source is a man younger than 35 in good health. Both conserved end residues are part of each CDR3. D genes are given only for firm matches. Clone sizes are given selectively: once, few, many, or a class where the clone is expanded.

TGCGCCAGCAGCCTTTACCGGGACAGGGCTGAAAAACTGTTTTTT CASSLYRDRAEKLFF TRBJ1-4 TRBD1 NA TRBV4-1
TGTGCCAGCAGCCTCGGACACTCCACCCCAGATACGCAGTATTTT CASSLGHSTPDTQYF TRBJ2-3 NA NA TRBV5-4
TGTGCCAGCAGCTTAGTCGGGAACTCAGGCTTCAGAGATACGCAGTATTTT CASSLVGNSGFRDTQYF TRBJ2-3 NA once TRBV7-2
TGTGCCAGCAGCAACGTCAGGACCACCCTGAGCACTGAAGCTTTCTTT CASSNVRTTLSTEAFF TRBJ1-1 NA NA TRBV21-1
TGTGCCAGCAGTCCAGGGGTCCGCCTCGAGCAGTACTTC CASSPGVRLEQYF TRBJ2-7 NA few TRBV6-5
TGTGCCAGCAGCTTCTTTAGTTTAGGACAGGGAGGCTCGGGGCCGTTCTTC CASSFFSLGQGGSGPFF TRBJ2-1 TRBD1 NA TRBV7-2
TGTGCCAGCAGCCAAATGGGCCCGACGAGCCAAGAGACCCAGTACTTC CASSQMGPTSQETQYF TRBJ2-5 NA NA TRBV7-2
TGTGCCAGCAGTTTCCGAGCTCAGGGGGCCGGGAGGAATGAGCAGTTCTTC CASSFRAQGAGRNEQFF TRBJ2-1 NA NA TRBV28
TGTGCCAGCAGGGACAGAATAGCGGGAGGGCCCAGCAATGAGCAGTTCTTC CASRDRIAGGPSNEQFF TRBJ2-1 TRBD2 NA TRBV27
TGTGCCTGGAGCCCGATAGGAGTAGGCGGCTACACCTTC CAWSPIGVGGYTF TRBJ1-2 NA few TRBV30
TGCGCCAGTAGCTTATTGGGGGAAGGAGATACGCAGTATTTT CASSLLGEGDTQYF TRBJ2-3 NA NA TRBV10-2
TGTGCCAGCAGCTTGAACCTGGGATATCTGGAGCAGTTCTTC CASSLNLGYLEQFF TRBJ2-1 NA NA TRBV7-2
TGTGCCAGCACCATAGCGGGAGGACACACAGATACGCAGTATTTT CASTIAGGHTDTQYF TRBJ2-3 TRBD2 NA TRBV28
TGTGCCAGCAGCTTAAGAGGACAGTCTAATTCACCCCTCCACTTT CASSLRGQSNSPLHF TRBJ1-6 NA NA TRBV7-2
TGTGCCAGTAGTAGCCTAGCGGGAAGGGGGGAGACCCAGTACTTC CASSSLAGRGETQYF TRBJ2-5 TRBD2 NA TRBV19
TGTGCCAGCCAATCCGGGTCGAATCAGCCCCAGCATTTT CASQSGSNQPQHF TRBJ1-5 NA NA TRBV6-5
TGTGCCAGCAGCGTAGACCGGGGTACCTCCCTTTGGCATGAGCAGTTCTTC CASSVDRGTSLWHEQFF TRBJ2-1 NA NA TRBV9
TGTGCCAGCAGCTCAGTTCAGGGGGCAGGACGGAACACTGAAGCTTTCTTT CASSSVQGAGRNTEAFF TRBJ1-1 TRBD1 NA TRBV5-4
TGTGCCATCAGGGATACGGAGACAGGGGGAGTCAATGAAGCTTTCTTT CAIRDTETGGVNEAFF TRBJ1-1 TRBD1 NA TRBV10-3
TGTGCCAGCAGCTACAGGGCCCAAAACATTCAGTACTTC CASSYRAQNIQYF TRBJ2-4 NA NA TRBV5-4
TGTGCCAGCAGCGCCTGGACTAGCGGGGGAAACAATGAGCAGTTCTTC CASSAWTSGGNNEQFF TRBJ2-1 TRBD2 NA TRBV7-8
TGTGCCACTGGGACAAAACCCTACGAGCAGTACTTC CATGTKPYEQYF TRBJ2-7 NA NA TRBV10-3
TGCAGCGCCCTTTCCACCCCCGAGCAGTACTTC CSALSTPEQYF TRBJ2-7 NA few TRBV29-1
TGTGCCAGTACCCCGGAGGGGAGGACCTACGAGCAGTACTTC CASTPEGRTYEQYF TRBJ2-7 NA NA TRBV19
TGCGCCAGCAGCTCAAGGACTAGCGGGGGCCACAATGAGCAGTTCTTC CASSSRTSGGHNEQFF TRBJ2-1 TRBD2 NA TRBV5-1
TGTGCCAGCAGCCTTAGTGGGAGCTCCTACAATGAGCAGTTCTTC CASSLSGSSYNEQFF TRBJ2-1 NA NA TRBV7-2
TGTGCCTGGAGTGTACGGGGCTCCCTCCACAATGAGCAGTTCTTC CAWSVRGSLHNEQFF TRBJ2-1 NA NA TRBV30
TGTGCCATCTCTTCAGGGGAGAACTATGGCTACACCTTC CAISSGENYGYTF TRBJ1-2 NA many TRBV10-3
TGTGCCAGCTCACCAGGTCACACAGACCTCTACGAGCAGTACTTC CASSPGHTDLYEQYF TRBJ2-7 NA few TRBV18
TGTGCCAGCAGTTCGAGGGTTCGACTAAACTACAATGAGCAGTTCTTC CASSSRVRLNYNEQFF TRBJ2-1 NA few TRBV7-9
TGTGCCAGCAGCCCTATACAGAGTATTAATTCACCCCTCCACTTT CASSPIQSINSPLHF TRBJ1-6 NA NA TRBV7-2
TGTGCCAGCAGCACCAGGGAATCGAACACCGGGGAGCTGTTTTTT CASSTRESNTGELFF TRBJ2-2 NA NA TRBV9
TGTGCCAGCAGCTTGTCCGCGGTGGGCTCCTACAATGAGCAGTTCTTC CASSLSAVGSYNEQFF TRBJ2-1 NA NA TRBV13
TGTGCCAGCAGCACCCACCGGGGGGTCACTGAAGCTTTCTTT CASSTHRGVTEAFF TRBJ1-1 NA NA TRBV7-2
TGTGCCAGCAGCTTAGCCGGGTCCCCCTACAATGAGCAGTTCTTC CASSLAGSPYNEQFF TRBJ2-1 NA NA TRBV7-9
TGTGCCAGCAGTTCGGGGACAGGGGGCAAGGGTGAGCAGTTCTTC CASSSGTGGKGEQFF TRBJ2-1 TRBD1 NA TRBV6-5
TGTGCCAGTACCCCACGGGGAAGCTCTGGGGCCAACGTCCTGACTTTC CASTPRGSSGANVLTF TRBJ2-6 NA few TRBV19
TGTGCCAGCAGCTCGGGTCTTAATCAGCCCCAGCATTTT CASSSGLNQPQHF TRBJ1-5 NA NA TRBV7-3
TGTGCCAGCTCACCACCGACGGGGGGCACCGGGGAGCTGTTTTTT CASSPPTGGTGELFF TRBJ2-2 TRBD2 once TRBV18
TGTGCCAGCAGCGTAAACCCCGGCCTAGCGGGGGGCGGAAGCTCCTACAATGAGCAGTTCTTC CASSVNPGLAGGGSSYNEQFF TRBJ2-1 TRBD2 NA TRBV9
TGTGCCAGCAGCTTAGCCCAGGGACAGCTGGGGCAGTTCTTC CASSLAQGQLGQFF TRBJ2-1 TRBD1 few TRBV7-2
TGCGCCAGCAGCCGGGGACAGGGCGACGCAGATACGCAGTATTTT CASSRGQGDADTQYF TRBJ2-3 TRBD1 NA TRBV5-1
TGTGCCAGCAGCCCCGGACAGGGGTATTATGATGAGCAGTTCTTC CASSPGQGYYDEQFF TRBJ2-1 TRBD1 NA TRBV9
TGTGCCAGCAGCTCGGACAGGGGGGGAGAAAAACTGTTTTTT CASSSDRGGEKLFF TRBJ1-4 TRBD1 NA TRBV5-6
TGTGCCAGCAGTTATGACAGGGGCCTTTACGAGCAGTACTTC CASSYDRGLYEQYF TRBJ2-7 TRBD1 NA TRBV6-5